This T cell receptor beta chain stems from a study of beta chain features in type 1 diabetes. General study points: Moderate but significant shortening of TCRB CDR3s was recorded in all four CD4+ subsets from Type 1 diabetes patients.

Reverse transcribing all isolated RNA meant expressed TCRB transcripts were sequenced. Sequenced by immunoSEQ multiplex PCR; TCRdb stores in-frame clones only, minus some. The sample has some 190,000 clones; roughly 8% are singletons. This clone turned up a few times. As yet, its antigen is unknown. The specimen sequenced was central memory CD4+ T cells from blood. The source of this sequence is a man aged 18-30 years with type 1 diabetes.

This CDR3 is CASSASPQEPQHF. CDR3 bases: TGTGCCAGCAGCGCATCTCCTCAGGAGCCCCAGCATTTT. The J gene is TRBJ1-5, the V gene TRBV9; no firm D call. Germline CDR1 is SGDLS and CDR2 is YYNGEE. This CDR3 is 13 amino acids long. Trimming removed 3 bases from V and 8 bases from J, with 12 bases in between. Drawing the rest from reference TRBV9 and TRBJ1-5, the complete variable domain is DSGVTQTPKHLITATGQRVTLRCSPRSGDLSVYWYQQSLDQGLQFLIQYYNGEERAKGNILERFSAQQFPDLHSELNLSSLELGDSALYFCASSASPQEPQHFGDGTRLSIL.